Given below is one TCR beta chain in context. Its specificity is unknown. Trimming shortened V by 6 bases and J by 7 bases, and 17 bases separated the two germline ends. Germline CDR1 MNHNS, CDR2 SASEGT. This CDR3 comprises 14 residues. The data were obtained in a study of post-analysis software for immune sequencing data. About the research overall: Multiple sclerosis in the patients followed relapsing-remitting, secondary progressive and progressive-relapsing courses. Study outcomes and limitations: TRBV5-6, TRBV5-1 and TRBV20-1 were among roughly five TRBV segments more frequent in patients than controls. Compared against controls, patients with multiple sclerosis displayed significantly lower normalized Chao1 diversity.

Unique molecular identifiers were present in the TCR beta cDNA libraries. MiXCR was run by TCRdb on the PCR reads, yielding one entry per CDR3 protein. The sample yields about 680,000 distinct CDR3 sequences, approximately 59% seen once. The TCR sequence derives from a girl aged 2 to 9 with multiple sclerosis. The rearrangement links TRBV6-1 to TRBJ2-3; D perhaps matches TRBD2 (6 bases). Source material: blood. The CDR3 DNA is TGTGCCAGCAGGAATAGCGGCGGGGCTCATACGCAGTATTTT. It codes for CASRNSGGAHTQYF.